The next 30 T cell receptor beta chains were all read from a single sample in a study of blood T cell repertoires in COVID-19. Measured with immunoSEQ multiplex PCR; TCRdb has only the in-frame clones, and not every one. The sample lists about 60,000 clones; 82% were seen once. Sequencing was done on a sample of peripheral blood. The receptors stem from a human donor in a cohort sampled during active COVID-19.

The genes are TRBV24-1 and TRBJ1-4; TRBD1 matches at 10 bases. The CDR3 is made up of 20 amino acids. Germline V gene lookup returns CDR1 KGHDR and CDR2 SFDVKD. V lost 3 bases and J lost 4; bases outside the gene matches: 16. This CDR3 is CATSDHYNRDRGSVNEKLFF. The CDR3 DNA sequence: TGTGCCACCAGTGATCACTATAACCGGGACAGGGGTTCAGTTAATGAAAAACTGTTTTTT.

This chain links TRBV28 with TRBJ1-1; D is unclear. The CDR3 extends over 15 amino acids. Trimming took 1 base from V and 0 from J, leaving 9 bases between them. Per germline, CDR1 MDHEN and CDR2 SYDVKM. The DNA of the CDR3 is TGTGCCAGCAGTTTATCGTCTGAGATGAACACTGAAGCTTTCTTT. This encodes CASSLSSEMNTEAFF.

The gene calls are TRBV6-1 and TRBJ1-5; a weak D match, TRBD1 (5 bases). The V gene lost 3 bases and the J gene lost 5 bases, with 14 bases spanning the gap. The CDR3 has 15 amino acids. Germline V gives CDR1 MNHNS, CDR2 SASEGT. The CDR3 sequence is CASSDPRGVDQPQHF. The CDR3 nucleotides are TGTGCCAGCAGTGACCCCCGGGGGGTGGATCAGCCCCAGCATTTT.

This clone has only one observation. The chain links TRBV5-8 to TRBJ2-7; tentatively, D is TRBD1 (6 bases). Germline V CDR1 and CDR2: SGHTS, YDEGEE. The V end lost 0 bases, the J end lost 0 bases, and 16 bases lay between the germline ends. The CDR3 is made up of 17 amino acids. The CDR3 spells CASSLAGVGTISYEQYF. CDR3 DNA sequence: TGTGCCAGCAGCTTGGCAGGGGTAGGGACGATCTCCTACGAGCAGTACTTC.

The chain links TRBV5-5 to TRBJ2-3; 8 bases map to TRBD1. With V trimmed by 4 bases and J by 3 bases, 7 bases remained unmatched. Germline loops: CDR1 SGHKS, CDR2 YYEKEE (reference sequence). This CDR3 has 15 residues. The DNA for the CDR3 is TGTGCCAGCAGCCCGTGGACAGGGAGGACAGATACGCAGTATTTT. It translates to CASSPWTGRTDTQYF.

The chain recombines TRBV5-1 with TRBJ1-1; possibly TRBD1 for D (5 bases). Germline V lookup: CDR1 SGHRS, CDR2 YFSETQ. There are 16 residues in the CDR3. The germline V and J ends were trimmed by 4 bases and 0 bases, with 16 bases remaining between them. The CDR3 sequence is CASSLISGSVNTEAFF. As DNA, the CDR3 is TGCGCCAGCAGCCTTATCTCAGGGTCGGTGAACACTGAAGCTTTCTTT.

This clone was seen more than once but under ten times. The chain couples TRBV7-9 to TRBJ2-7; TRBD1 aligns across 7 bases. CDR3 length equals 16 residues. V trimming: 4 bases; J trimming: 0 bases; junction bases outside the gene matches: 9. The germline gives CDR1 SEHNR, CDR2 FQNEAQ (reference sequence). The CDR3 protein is CASSSSGTASSYEQYF. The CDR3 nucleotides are TGTGCCAGCAGCTCGTCCGGGACAGCAAGCTCCTACGAGCAGTACTTC.

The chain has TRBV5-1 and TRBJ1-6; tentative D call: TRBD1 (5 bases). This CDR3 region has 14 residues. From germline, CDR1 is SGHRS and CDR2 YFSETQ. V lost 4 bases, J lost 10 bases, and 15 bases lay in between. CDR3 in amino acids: CASSPAARESPLHF. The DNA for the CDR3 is TGCGCCAGCAGCCCGGCCGCCAGGGAATCACCCCTCCACTTT.

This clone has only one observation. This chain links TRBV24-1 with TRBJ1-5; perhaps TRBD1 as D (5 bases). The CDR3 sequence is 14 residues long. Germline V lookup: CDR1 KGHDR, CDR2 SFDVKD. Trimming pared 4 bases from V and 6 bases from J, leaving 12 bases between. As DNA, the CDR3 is TGTGCCACCAGTGAGGGACTTATGGGTCAGCCCCAGCATTTT. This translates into CATSEGLMGQPQHF.

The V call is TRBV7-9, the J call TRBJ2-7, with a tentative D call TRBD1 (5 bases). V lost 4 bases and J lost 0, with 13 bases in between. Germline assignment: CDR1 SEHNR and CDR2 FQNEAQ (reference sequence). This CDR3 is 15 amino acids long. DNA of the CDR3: TGTGCCAGCAGCTCCACCACAGGTAGCTCCTACGAGCAGTACTTC. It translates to CASSSTTGSSYEQYF.

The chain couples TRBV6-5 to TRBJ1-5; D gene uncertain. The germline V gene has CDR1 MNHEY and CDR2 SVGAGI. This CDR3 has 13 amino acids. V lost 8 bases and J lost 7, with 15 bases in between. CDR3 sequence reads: CASQTARWQPQHF. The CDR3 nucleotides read TGTGCCAGCCAAACCGCCCGGTGGCAGCCCCAGCATTTT.

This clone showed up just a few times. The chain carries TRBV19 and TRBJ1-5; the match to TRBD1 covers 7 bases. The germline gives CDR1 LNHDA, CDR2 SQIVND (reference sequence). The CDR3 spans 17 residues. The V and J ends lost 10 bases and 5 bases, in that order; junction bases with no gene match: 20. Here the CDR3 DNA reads TGTGCCAAGAAAACTCACAGGGGTAAGGATGACTATCAGCCCCAGCATTTT. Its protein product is CAKKTHRGKDDYQPQHF.

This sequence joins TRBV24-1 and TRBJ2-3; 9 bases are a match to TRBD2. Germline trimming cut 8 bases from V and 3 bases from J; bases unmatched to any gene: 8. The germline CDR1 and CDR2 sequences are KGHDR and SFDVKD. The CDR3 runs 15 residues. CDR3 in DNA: TGTGCCACCATGCTGGGCGGGGGGGCGACAGATACGCAGTATTTT. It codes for CATMLGGGATDTQYF.

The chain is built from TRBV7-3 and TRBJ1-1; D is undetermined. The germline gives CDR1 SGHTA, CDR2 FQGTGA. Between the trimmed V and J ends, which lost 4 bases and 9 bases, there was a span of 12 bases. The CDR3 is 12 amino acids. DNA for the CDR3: TGTGCCAGCAGCTCAACCACGGGGAAAGCTTTCTTT. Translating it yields CASSSTTGKAFF.

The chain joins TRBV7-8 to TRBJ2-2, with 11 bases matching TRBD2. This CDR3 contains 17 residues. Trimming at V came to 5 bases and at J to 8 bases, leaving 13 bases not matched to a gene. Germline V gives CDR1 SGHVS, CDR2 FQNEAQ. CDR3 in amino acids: CASSLGLAGATGGELFF. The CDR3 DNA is TGTGCCAGCAGCCTCGGACTAGCGGGCGCCACCGGTGGGGAGCTGTTTTTT. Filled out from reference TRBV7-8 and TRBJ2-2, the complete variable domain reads GAGVSQSPRYKVAKRGQDVALRCDPISGHVSLFWYQQALGQGPEFLTYFQNEAQLDKSGLPSDRFFAERPEGSVSTLKIQRTQQEDSAVYLCASSLGLAGATGGELFFGEGSRLTVL.

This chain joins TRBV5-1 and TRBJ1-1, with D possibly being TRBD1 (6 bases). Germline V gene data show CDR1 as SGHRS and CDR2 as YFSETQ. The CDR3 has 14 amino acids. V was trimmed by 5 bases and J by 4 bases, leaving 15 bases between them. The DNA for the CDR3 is TGCGCCAGCAGACCAGGGGACCGTGGCACTGAAGCTTTCTTT. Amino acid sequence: CASRPGDRGTEAFF.

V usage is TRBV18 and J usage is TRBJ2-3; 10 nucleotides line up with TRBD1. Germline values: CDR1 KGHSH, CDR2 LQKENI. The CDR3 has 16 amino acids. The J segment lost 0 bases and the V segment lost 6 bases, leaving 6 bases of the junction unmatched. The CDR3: CASSRRTGGSTDTQYF. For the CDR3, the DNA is TGTGCCAGCTCCAGGAGGACAGGGGGAAGCACAGATACGCAGTATTTT. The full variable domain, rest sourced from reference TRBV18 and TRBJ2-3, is NAGVMQNPRHLVRRRGQEARLRCSPMKGHSHVYWYRQLPEEGLKFMVYLQKENIIDESGMPKERFSAEFPKEGPSILRIQQVVRGDSAAYFCASSRRTGGSTDTQYFGPGTRLTVL.

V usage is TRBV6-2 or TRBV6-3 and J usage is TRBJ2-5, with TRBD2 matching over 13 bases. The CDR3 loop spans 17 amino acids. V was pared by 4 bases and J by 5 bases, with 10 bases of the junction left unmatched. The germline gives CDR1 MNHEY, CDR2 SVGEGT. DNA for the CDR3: TGTGCCAGCAGTTTCAACTCCGGACTAGCGGGGGCTGAGACCCAGTACTTC. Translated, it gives CASSFNSGLAGAETQYF.

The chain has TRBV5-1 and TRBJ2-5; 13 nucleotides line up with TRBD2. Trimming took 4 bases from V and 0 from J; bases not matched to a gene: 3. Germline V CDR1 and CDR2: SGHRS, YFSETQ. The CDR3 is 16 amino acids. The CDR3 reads CASSPTSGGNQETQYF. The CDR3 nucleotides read TGCGCCAGCAGCCCGACTAGCGGGGGGAACCAAGAGACCCAGTACTTC. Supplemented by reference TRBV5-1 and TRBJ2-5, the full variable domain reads KAGVTQTPRYLIKTRGQQVTLSCSPISGHRSVSWYQQTPGQGLQFLFEYFSETQRNKGNFPGRFSGRQFSNSRSEMNVSTLELGDSALYLCASSPTSGGNQETQYFGPGTRLLVL.

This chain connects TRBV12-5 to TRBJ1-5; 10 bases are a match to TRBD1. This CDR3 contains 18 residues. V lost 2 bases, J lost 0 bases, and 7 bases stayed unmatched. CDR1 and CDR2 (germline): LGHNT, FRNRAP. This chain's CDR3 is CASGLPDRGRGSNQPQHF. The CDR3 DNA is TGTGCTAGTGGTTTGCCCGACAGGGGGCGCGGTAGCAATCAGCCCCAGCATTTT.

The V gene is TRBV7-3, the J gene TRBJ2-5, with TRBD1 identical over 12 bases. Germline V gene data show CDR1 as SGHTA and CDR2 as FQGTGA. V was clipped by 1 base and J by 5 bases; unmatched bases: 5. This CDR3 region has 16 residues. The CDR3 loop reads CASSLIGTGGRETQYF. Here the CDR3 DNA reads TGTGCCAGCAGCTTAATTGGGACAGGGGGCCGCGAGACCCAGTACTTC.

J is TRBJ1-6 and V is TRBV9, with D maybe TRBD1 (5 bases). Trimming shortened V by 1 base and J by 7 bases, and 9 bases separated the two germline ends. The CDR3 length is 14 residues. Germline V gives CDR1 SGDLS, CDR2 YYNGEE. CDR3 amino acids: CASSVQGINSPLHF. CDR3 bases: TGTGCCAGCAGCGTACAGGGTATCAATTCACCCCTCCACTTT.

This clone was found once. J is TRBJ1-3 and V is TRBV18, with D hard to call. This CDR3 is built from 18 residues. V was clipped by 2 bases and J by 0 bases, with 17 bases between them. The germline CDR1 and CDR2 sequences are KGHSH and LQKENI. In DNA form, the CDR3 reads TGTGCCAGCTCACCATACCTTCTAGTCTCAGCCTCTGGAAACACCATATATTTT. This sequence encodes CASSPYLLVSASGNTIYF.

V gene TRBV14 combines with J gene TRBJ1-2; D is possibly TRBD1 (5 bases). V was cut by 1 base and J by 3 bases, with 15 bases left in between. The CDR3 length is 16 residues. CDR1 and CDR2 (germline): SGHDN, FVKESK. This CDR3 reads CASSQGFGGRDYGYTF. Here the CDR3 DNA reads TGTGCCAGCAGCCAAGGTTTCGGGGGTCGCGACTATGGCTACACCTTC.

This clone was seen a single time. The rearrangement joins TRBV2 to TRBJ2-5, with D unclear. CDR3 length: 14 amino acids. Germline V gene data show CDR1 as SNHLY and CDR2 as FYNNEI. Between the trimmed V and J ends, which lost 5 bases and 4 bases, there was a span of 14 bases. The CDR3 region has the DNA TGTGCCAGCAGTACGACGGAGTGGAGAGAGACCCAGTACTTC. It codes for CASSTTEWRETQYF.

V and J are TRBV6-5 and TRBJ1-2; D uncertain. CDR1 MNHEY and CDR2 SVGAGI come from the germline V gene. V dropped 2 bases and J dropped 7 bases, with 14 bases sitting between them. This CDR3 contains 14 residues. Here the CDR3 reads CASSYVHSASGYTF. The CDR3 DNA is TGTGCCAGCAGTTACGTTCACAGTGCCTCTGGCTACACCTTC.

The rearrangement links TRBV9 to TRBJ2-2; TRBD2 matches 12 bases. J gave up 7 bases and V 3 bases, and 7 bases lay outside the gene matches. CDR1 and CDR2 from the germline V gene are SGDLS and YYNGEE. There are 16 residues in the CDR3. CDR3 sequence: CASSGLPGLAGGELFF. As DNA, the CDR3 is TGTGCCAGCAGCGGGCTCCCGGGACTAGCGGGCGGGGAGCTGTTTTTT. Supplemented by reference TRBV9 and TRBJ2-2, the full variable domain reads DSGVTQTPKHLITATGQRVTLRCSPRSGDLSVYWYQQSLDQGLQFLIQYYNGEERAKGNILERFSAQQFPDLHSELNLSSLELGDSALYFCASSGLPGLAGGELFFGEGSRLTVL.

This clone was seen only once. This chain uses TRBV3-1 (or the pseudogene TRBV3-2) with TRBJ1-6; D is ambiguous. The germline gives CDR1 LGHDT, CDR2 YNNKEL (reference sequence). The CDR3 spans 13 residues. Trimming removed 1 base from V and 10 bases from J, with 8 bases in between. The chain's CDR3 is CASSQAPRSPLHF. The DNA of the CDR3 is TGTGCCAGCAGCCAAGCGCCCAGGTCACCCCTCCACTTT.

CDR3 in amino acids: CASSLQGSSEKLFF. The CDR3 DNA reads as TGTGCCAGCTCACTTCAGGGGAGTTCTGAAAAACTGTTTTTT. The chain uses TRBV18 and TRBJ1-4; the D gene is possibly TRBD1 (6 bases). The V end was cut by 4 bases, the J end by 7 bases, with 13 bases between. CDR1 is KGHSH, CDR2 LQKENI, per germline. The CDR3 length is 14 residues.

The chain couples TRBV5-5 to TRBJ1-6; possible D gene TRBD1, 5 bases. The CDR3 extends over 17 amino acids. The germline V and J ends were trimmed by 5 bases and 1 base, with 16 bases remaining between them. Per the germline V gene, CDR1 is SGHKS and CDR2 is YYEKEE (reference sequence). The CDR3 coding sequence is TGTGCCAGCAGTCACGGACACGCAGGATCCTATAATTCACCCCTCCACTTT. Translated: CASSHGHAGSYNSPLHF. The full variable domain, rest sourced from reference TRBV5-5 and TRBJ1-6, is DAGVTQSPTHLIKTRGQQVTLRCSPISGHKSVSWYQQVLGQGPQFIFQYYEKEERGRGNFPDRFSARQFPNYSSELNVNALLLGDSALYLCASSHGHAGSYNSPLHFGNGTRLTVT.